One sample yielded the 3 T cell receptor beta chains listed below, sequenced in a study of response to subunit inactivated influenza vaccine. TCRdb itself ran the RT-PCR reads through MiXCR, one entry per CDR3 protein. The data show a few hundred thousand distinct CDR3 sequences, about a tenth seen once. The sequenced sample was PBMCs from blood, obtained roughly 47 days after vaccination. The origin of the receptors is a man between 45 and 60 years old who received an inactivated influenza vaccine.

This clonotype was seen a few times. This chain uses TRBV19 with TRBJ2-7; D may correspond to TRBD1 or TRBD2 (5 bases each). The V gene's germline CDR1 is LNHDA and CDR2 SQIVND (reference sequence). Deletions cut 6 bases from V and 7 bases from J, with 10 bases between. There are 11 residues in the CDR3. The CDR3: CASRSGTEQYF. In DNA form, the CDR3 reads TGTGCCAGTAGGTCGGGGACGGAGCAGTACTTC.

The chain is built from TRBV5-6 and TRBJ2-7, with D hard to call. This CDR3 has 12 amino acids. V was shortened by 2 bases and J by 4 bases, with 7 bases between the two germline ends. The germline V gene encodes CDR1 SGHDT and CDR2 YYEEEE. CDR3 sequence: CASSFARYEQYF. The CDR3 DNA follows: TGTGCCAGCAGCTTCGCGCGTTACGAGCAGTACTTC.

This clonotype occurred a few times. The chain is built from TRBV20-1 and TRBJ2-5; D may be TRBD2 (5 bases). Germline CDR1 is DFQATT and CDR2 is SNEGSKA (reference sequence). This CDR3 comprises 14 residues. V lost 0 bases to trimming and J lost 4 bases, with 12 bases between them. CDR3 DNA sequence: TGCAGTGCTAGAGAACGACTATACCCAGAGACCCAGTACTTC. Protein sequence: CSARERLYPETQYF.